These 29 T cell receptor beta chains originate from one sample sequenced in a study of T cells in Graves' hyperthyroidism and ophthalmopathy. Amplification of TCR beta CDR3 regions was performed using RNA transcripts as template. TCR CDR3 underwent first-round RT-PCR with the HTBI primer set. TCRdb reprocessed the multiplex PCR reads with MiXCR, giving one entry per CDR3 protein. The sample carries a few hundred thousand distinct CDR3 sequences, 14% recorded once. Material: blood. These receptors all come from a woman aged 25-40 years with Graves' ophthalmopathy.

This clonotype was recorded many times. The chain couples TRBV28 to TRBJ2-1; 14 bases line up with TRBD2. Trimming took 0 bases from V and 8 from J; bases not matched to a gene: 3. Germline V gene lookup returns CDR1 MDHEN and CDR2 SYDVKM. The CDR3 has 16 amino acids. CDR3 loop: CASSLCRLAGGHEQFF. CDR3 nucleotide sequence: TGTGCCAGCAGTTTATGTAGACTAGCGGGGGGGCATGAGCAGTTCTTC.

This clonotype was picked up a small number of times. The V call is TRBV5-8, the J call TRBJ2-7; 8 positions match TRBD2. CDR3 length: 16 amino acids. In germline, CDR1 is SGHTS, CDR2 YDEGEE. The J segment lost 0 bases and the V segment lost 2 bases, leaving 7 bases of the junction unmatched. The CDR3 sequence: CASSFGGDLSSYEQYF. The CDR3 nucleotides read TGTGCCAGCAGCTTCGGGGGGGACCTCAGCTCCTACGAGCAGTACTTC.

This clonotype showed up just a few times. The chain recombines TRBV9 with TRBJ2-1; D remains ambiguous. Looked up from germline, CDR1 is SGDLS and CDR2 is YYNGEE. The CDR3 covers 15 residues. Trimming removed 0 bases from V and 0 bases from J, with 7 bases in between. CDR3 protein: CASSVAVSSYNEQFF. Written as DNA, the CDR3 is TGTGCCAGCAGCGTAGCTGTAAGCTCCTACAATGAGCAGTTCTTC.

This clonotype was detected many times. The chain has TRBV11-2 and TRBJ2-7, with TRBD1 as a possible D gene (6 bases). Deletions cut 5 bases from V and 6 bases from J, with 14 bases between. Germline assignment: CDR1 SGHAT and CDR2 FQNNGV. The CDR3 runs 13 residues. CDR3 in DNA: TGTGCCAGCAGCCTATACGACAGGACCGAGCAGTACTTC. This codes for CASSLYDRTEQYF.

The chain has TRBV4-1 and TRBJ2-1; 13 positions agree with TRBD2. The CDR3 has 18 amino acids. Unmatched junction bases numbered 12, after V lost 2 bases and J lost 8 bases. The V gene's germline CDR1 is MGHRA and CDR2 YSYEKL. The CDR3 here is CASSQKSTGLAGTDEQFF. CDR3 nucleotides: TGCGCCAGCAGCCAAAAATCCACGGGACTAGCGGGGACGGATGAGCAGTTCTTC.

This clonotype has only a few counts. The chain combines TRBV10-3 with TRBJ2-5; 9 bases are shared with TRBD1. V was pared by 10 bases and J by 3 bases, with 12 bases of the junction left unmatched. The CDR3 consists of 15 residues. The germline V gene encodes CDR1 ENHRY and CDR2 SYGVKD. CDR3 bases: TGTGCCACGAACAGGGACAGGGAGGGGAAAGAGACCCAGTACTTC. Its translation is CATNRDREGKETQYF.

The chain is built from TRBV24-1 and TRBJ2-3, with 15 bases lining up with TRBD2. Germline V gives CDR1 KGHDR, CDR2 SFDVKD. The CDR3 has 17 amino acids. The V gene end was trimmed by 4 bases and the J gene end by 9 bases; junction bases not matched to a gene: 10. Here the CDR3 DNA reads TGTGCCACCAGTGAGGGGACTAGCGGGGGGCAACCCGGGACGCAGTATTTT. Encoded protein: CATSEGTSGGQPGTQYF.

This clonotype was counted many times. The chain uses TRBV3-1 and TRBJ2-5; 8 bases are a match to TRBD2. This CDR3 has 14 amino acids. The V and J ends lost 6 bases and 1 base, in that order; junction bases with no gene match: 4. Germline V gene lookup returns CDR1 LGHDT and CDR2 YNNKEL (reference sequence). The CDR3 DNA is TGTGCCAGCAGGGAGCGGGGGCCCCAAGAGACCCAGTACTTC. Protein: CASRERGPQETQYF.

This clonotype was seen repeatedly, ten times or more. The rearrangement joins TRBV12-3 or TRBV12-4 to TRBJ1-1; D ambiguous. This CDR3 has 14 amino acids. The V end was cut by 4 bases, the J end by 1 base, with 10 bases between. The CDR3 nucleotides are TGTGCCAGCAGTTCCCTTGCCGGGAACACTGAAGCTTTCTTT. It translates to CASSSLAGNTEAFF.

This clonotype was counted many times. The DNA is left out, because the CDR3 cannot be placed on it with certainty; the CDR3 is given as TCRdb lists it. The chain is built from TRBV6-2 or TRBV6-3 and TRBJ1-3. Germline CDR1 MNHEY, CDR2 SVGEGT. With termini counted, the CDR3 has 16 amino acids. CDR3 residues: CASSTSAASSGNTIYF.

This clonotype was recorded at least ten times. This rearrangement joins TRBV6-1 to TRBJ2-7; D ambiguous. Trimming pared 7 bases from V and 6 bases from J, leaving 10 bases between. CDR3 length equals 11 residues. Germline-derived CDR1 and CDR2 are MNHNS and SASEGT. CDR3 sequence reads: CASIISGEQYF. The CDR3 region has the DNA TGTGCCAGCATTATCTCTGGCGAGCAGTACTTC.

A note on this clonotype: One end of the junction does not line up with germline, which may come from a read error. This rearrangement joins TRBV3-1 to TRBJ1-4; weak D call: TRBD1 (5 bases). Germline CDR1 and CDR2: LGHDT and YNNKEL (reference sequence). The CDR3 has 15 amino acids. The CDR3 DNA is TGTGCCAGCAGCCCCCTTATGGTACAGGATGAAGAACTGTTTTTT. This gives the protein CASSPLMVQDEELFF.

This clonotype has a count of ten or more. The CDR3 DNA is TGCAGTGCTAGAGAAAGCAATCAGCCCCAGCATTTT. Translated: CSARESNQPQHF. The chain couples TRBV20-1 to TRBJ1-5; D not certain. The V gene lost 0 bases and the J gene lost 1 base, with 1 base spanning the gap. This CDR3 has 12 residues. Looked up from germline, CDR1 is DFQATT and CDR2 is SNEGSKA (reference sequence).

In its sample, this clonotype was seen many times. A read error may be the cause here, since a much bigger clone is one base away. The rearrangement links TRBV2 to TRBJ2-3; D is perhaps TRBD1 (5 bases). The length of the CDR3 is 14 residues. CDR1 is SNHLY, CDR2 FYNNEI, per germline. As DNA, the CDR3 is TGTGCCGGCAGGGAAGCGTTGGGCACAGATACGCAGTATTTT. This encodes CAGREALGTDTQYF.

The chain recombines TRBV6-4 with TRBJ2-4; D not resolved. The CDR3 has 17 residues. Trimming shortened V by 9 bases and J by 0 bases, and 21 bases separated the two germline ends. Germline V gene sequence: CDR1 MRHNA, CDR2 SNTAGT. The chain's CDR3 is CARLNLLGCRAKNIQYF. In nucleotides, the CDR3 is TGTGCCAGACTAAACCTACTTGGCTGCCGAGCCAAAAACATTCAGTACTTC.

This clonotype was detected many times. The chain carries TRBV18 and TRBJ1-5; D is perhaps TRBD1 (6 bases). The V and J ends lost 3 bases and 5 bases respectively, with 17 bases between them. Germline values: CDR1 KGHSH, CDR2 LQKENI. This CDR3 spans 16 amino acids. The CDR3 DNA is TGTGCCAGCTCACCGGAATCACAGGGAGGTTATCAGCCCCAGCATTTT. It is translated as CASSPESQGGYQPQHF.

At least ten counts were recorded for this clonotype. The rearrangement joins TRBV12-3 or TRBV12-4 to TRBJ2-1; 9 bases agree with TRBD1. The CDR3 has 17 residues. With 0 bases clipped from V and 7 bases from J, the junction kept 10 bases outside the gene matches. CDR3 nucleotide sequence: TGTGCCAGCAGTTTAGCCCTCGGGACAGGGTTTATTAATGAGCAGTTCTTC. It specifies CASSLALGTGFINEQFF.

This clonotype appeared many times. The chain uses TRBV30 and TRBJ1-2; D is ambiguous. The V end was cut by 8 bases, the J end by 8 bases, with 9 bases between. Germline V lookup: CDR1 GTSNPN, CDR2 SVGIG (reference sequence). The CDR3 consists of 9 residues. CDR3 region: CAGIPGYTF. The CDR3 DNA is TGTGCCGGGATTCCGGGCTACACCTTC.

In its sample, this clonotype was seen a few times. CDR3 DNA: TGTGCCAGCTCACCACAAAACAGGGGATCACCCCTCCACTTT. Protein sequence: CASSPQNRGSPLHF. The V gene is TRBV18, the J gene TRBJ1-6; TRBD1 matches at 7 bases. The junction had 4 bases not matched to a gene; V was cut back by 1 base and J by 10 bases. Germline-derived CDR1 and CDR2 are KGHSH and LQKENI. The CDR3 extends over 14 amino acids. Filled out from reference TRBV18 and TRBJ1-6, the complete variable domain reads NAGVMQNPRHLVRRRGQEARLRCSPMKGHSHVYWYRQLPEEGLKFMVYLQKENIIDESGMPKERFSAEFPKEGPSILRIQQVVRGDSAAYFCASSPQNRGSPLHFGNGTRLTVT.

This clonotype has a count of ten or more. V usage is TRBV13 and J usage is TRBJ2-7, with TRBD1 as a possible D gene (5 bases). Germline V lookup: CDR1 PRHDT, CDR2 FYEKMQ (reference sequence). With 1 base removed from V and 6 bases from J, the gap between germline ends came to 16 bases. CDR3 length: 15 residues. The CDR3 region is CASSLVGWAGREQYF. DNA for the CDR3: TGTGCCAGCAGCTTAGTCGGTTGGGCAGGGCGCGAGCAGTACTTC.

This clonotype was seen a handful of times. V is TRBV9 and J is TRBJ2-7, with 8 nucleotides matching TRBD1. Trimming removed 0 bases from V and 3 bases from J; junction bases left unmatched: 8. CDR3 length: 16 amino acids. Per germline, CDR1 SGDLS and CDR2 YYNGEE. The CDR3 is CASSVGTGTGLYEQYF. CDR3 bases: TGTGCCAGCAGCGTAGGTACCGGGACAGGACTCTACGAGCAGTACTTC. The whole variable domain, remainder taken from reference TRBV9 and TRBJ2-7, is DSGVTQTPKHLITATGQRVTLRCSPRSGDLSVYWYQQSLDQGLQFLIQYYNGEERAKGNILERFSAQQFPDLHSELNLSSLELGDSALYFCASSVGTGTGLYEQYFGPGTRLTVT.

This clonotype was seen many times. This CDR3 is CASSPGTSIDEQFF. DNA of the CDR3: TGTGCCAGCAGTCCAGGGACTAGCATCGATGAGCAGTTCTTC. The chain joins TRBV12-3 or TRBV12-4 to TRBJ2-1; TRBD2 matches at 9 bases. V lost 5 bases, J lost 8 bases, and 7 bases stayed unmatched. CDR3 size: 14 residues.

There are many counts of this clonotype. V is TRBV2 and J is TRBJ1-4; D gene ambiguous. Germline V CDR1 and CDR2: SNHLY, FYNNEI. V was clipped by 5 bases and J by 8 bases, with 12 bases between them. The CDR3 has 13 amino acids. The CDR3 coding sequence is TGTGCCAGCAGTTTTCGGGTTTCGGAAAAACTGTTTTTT. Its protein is CASSFRVSEKLFF.

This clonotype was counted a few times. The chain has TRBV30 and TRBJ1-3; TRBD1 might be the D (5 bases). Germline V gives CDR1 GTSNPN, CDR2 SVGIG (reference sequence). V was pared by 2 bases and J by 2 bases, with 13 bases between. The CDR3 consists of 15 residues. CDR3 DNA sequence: TGTGCCTGGAGTAAAAGGGGTCTTCCTGGAAACACCATATATTTT. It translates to CAWSKRGLPGNTIYF.

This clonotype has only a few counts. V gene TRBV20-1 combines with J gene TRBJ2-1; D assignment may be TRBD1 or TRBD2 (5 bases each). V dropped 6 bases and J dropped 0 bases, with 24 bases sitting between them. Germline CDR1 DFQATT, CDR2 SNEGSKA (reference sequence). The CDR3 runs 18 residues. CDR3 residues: CSARQRPALRDSYNEQFF. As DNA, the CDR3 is TGCAGTGCACGACAGCGGCCCGCGTTGAGGGACTCCTACAATGAGCAGTTCTTC.

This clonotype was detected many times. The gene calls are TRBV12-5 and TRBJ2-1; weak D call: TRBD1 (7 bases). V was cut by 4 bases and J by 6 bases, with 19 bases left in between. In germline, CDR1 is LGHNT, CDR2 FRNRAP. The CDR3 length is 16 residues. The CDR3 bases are TGTGCTAGTGGTTCGAGTGGCAGGGGGGTAAGCAATGAGCAGTTCTTC. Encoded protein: CASGSSGRGVSNEQFF.

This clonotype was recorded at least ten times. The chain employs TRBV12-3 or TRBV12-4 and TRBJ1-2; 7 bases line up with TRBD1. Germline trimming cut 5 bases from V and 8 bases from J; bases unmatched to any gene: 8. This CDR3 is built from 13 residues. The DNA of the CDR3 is TGTGCCAGCAGTCCGACAGGGACTGAGGGCTACACCTTC. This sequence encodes CASSPTGTEGYTF.

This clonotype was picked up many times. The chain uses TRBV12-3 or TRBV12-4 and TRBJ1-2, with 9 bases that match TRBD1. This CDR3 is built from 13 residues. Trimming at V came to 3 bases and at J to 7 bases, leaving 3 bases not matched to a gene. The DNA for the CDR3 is TGTGCCAGCAGTTTGGGACAGGGTTTTGGCTACACCTTC. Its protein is CASSLGQGFGYTF.

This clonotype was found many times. The CDR3 protein is CAISPGPGAGDGYTF. Written as DNA, the CDR3 is TGTGCCATCAGTCCGGGCCCCGGGGCCGGTGATGGCTACACCTTC. This rearrangement joins TRBV10-3 to TRBJ1-2, with a tentative D call TRBD1 (5 bases). Germline V gene lookup returns CDR1 ENHRY and CDR2 SYGVKD. This CDR3 spans 15 amino acids. The germline V and J ends were trimmed by 5 bases and 6 bases, with 19 bases remaining between them.